This T cell receptor (beta chain) was profiled in a study of blood T cells in healthy people across ages. CDR3 length: 15 amino acids. Germline V gives CDR1 LGHDT, CDR2 YNNKEL (reference sequence). V was clipped by 0 bases and J by 7 bases, with 16 bases between them. Using a J-beta primer mix together with a sample-barcoded 5' primer, a second PCR was run for about 6 to 12 cycles. TCRdb re-analysed the 5' RACE reads in MiXCR, keeping a single row per CDR3 protein. The data hold about 1.4 million distinct CDR3 sequences, with approximately 60% observed a single time. The clonotype comes from a young man in good health. The chain joins TRBV3-1 to TRBJ2-7; no firm D call. Material for sequencing was blood. CDR3 sequence (DNA): TGTGCCAGCAGCCAAGACCCATTGATGGGGTTGGAGCAGTACTTC. Its protein is CASSQDPLMGLEQYF.